These 17 T cell receptor beta chains were sequenced from one sample in a study of cytomegalovirus exposure and HLA in healthy donors. With 60 Vbeta and 13 Jbeta primers, the PCR was carried out. Clones were sequenced by immunoSEQ multiplex PCR, and TCRdb holds only the in-frame ones, with some missing. The data hold about 180,000 clones, with 70% to 80% observed a single time. The sequencing input was PBMCs. These TCRs come from a man younger than 30 in good health and CMV-seronegative.

V usage is TRBV7-2 and J usage is TRBJ2-3; 15 bases are shared with TRBD2. In germline, CDR1 is SGHTA, CDR2 FQGNSA. The trim removed 0 bases at V and 0 bases at J, leaving 4 bases unmatched. The CDR3 has 19 amino acids. CDR3: CASSLASGLAGGSTDTQYF. DNA for the CDR3: TGTGCCAGCAGCTTAGCCTCGGGACTAGCGGGAGGAAGCACAGATACGCAGTATTTT.

DNA of the CDR3: TGTGCCAGCAGCTTAGGGGGCAGGGGAAGGCAGTACTTC. Translation gives CASSLGGRGRQYF. The chain combines TRBV7-9 with TRBJ2-7, with a tentative D call TRBD1 (6 bases). This CDR3 spans 13 amino acids. The germline V and J ends were trimmed by 1 base and 9 bases, with 13 bases remaining between them. Germline V CDR1 and CDR2: SEHNR, FQNEAQ (reference sequence).

The gene calls are TRBV7-8 and TRBJ2-5, with TRBD2 identical over 8 bases. The end of the DNA is better explained by TRBJ2-7, so the J call may be wrong. This CDR3 contains 16 residues. Germline lookup yields CDR1 SGHVS and CDR2 FQNEAQ. Written as DNA, the CDR3 is TGTGCCAGCAGCCCAATAGCGGGAACTACCCTCTACGAGCAGTACTTC. It specifies CASSPIAGTTLYEQYF.

The CDR3 DNA reads as TGTGCCAGCAGCTTGGTTCGGACAGGGGGCGTCTATGGCTACACCTTC. The encoded protein is CASSLVRTGGVYGYTF. The rearrangement uses TRBV5-5 and TRBJ1-2; TRBD1 matches 11 bases. This CDR3 comprises 16 residues. V was pared by 0 bases and J by 4 bases, with 5 bases of the junction left unmatched. CDR1 and CDR2 (germline): SGHKS, YYEKEE (reference sequence). Using reference TRBV5-5 and TRBJ1-2 for the parts outside the CDR3, the full variable domain is DAGVTQSPTHLIKTRGQQVTLRCSPISGHKSVSWYQQVLGQGPQFIFQYYEKEERGRGNFPDRFSARQFPNYSSELNVNALLLGDSALYLCASSLVRTGGVYGYTFGSGTRLTVV.

The chain employs TRBV13 and TRBJ2-3; D possibly corresponds to TRBD2 (6 bases). CDR3 size: 12 residues. Germline CDR1 reads PRHDT; CDR2 reads FYEKMQ (reference sequence). With 4 bases removed from V and 9 bases from J, the gap between germline ends came to 11 bases. The CDR3 DNA reads as TGTGCCAGCAGCTACGGGGGAGACACGCAGTATTTT. It codes for CASSYGGDTQYF.

This clone has a handful of counts. The gene calls are TRBV29-1 and TRBJ2-1; 7 bases match TRBD2. The CDR3 is 13 residues long. Germline lookup yields CDR1 SQVTM and CDR2 ANQGSEA. With 7 bases clipped from V and 3 bases from J, the junction kept 6 bases outside the gene matches. The CDR3 coding sequence is TGCAGCGCCAGGACGGGGGGCTACAATGAGCAGTTCTTC. Its protein product is CSARTGGYNEQFF.

The sample holds a few counts of this clone. The chain employs TRBV6-6 and TRBJ2-1, with TRBD2 identical over 9 bases. The CDR3 consists of 14 residues. The V gene end was trimmed by 5 bases and the J gene end by 2 bases; junction bases not matched to a gene: 1. Germline loops: CDR1 MNHNY, CDR2 SVGAGI (reference sequence). CDR3 region: CASSPSGTYNEQFF. The CDR3 DNA follows: TGTGCCAGCAGTCCTAGCGGGACCTACAATGAGCAGTTCTTC.

The chain is built from TRBV2 and TRBJ2-3, with 9 positions matching TRBD2. Trimming took 4 bases from V and 5 from J; bases not matched to a gene: 7. The CDR3 runs to 15 residues. Germline values: CDR1 SNHLY, CDR2 FYNNEI. The CDR3 region has the DNA TGTGCCAGCAGTGTAGGAGCGGGGGGCGGAGATACGCAGTATTTT. This encodes CASSVGAGGGDTQYF. The variable domain in full, with the rest retrieved from reference TRBV2 and TRBJ2-3, is EPEVTQTPSHQVTQMGQEVILRCVPISNHLYFYWYRQILGQKVEFLVSFYNNEISEKSEIFDDQFSVERPDGSNFTLKIRSTKLEDSAMYFCASSVGAGGGDTQYFGPGTRLTVL.

The chain is built from TRBV6-5 and TRBJ1-1; 7 bases are shared with TRBD1. The CDR3 is 15 amino acids. Germline loops: CDR1 MNHEY, CDR2 SVGAGI. V shed 7 bases, J shed 0 bases, and the junction held 8 bases outside the gene matches. The CDR3 DNA sequence: TGTGCCAGCACCTTATCCGGGACAGTGAACACTGAAGCTTTCTTT. This translates into CASTLSGTVNTEAFF.

This chain joins TRBV12-5 and TRBJ2-2, with 9 bases matching TRBD1. The germline gives CDR1 LGHNT, CDR2 FRNRAP. The CDR3 runs to 16 residues. V dropped 0 bases and J dropped 6; count of bases not matched to a gene: 5. The CDR3 spells CASGLVRGQGSGELFF. The CDR3 DNA reads as TGTGCTAGTGGTTTGGTACGGGGACAGGGTTCCGGGGAGCTGTTTTTT.

The V gene is TRBV23-1, the J gene TRBJ2-7; 8 bases are a match to TRBD1. TRBV23-1 qualifies as an ORF whose function is uncertain. V lost 0 bases, J lost 2 bases, and 9 bases stayed unmatched. CDR3 length: 17 residues. As DNA, the CDR3 is TGCGCCAGCAGTCAATCCAGCCCCGGGACAGGAGCCTACGAGCAGTACTTC. Translated: CASSQSSPGTGAYEQYF.

The chain has TRBV6-5 and TRBJ1-1; a possible D gene is TRBD1 (6 bases). Per the germline V gene, CDR1 is MNHEY and CDR2 is SVGAGI. V shed 1 base and J shed 3 bases, with 12 bases lying between them. The CDR3 has 15 amino acids. The CDR3 DNA reads as TGTGCCAGCAGTTACTGGGGAACAGGGTACACTGAAGCTTTCTTT. It specifies CASSYWGTGYTEAFF.

This chain uses TRBV7-2 with TRBJ1-5, with unresolved D. This CDR3 contains 14 residues. Germline assignment: CDR1 SGHTA and CDR2 FQGNSA. The ends were cut back, 1 base at V and 4 bases at J, with 8 bases in the middle. Written as DNA, the CDR3 is TGTGCCAGCAGCTTAGTTTCCGTAAATCAGCCCCAGCATTTT. It translates to CASSLVSVNQPQHF.

V usage is TRBV4-3 and J usage is TRBJ2-1, with D possibly matching TRBD2 (7 bases). Germline assignment: CDR1 LGHNA and CDR2 YSLEER. Trimming stripped 0 bases from V and 7 bases from J, with 13 bases between. This CDR3 spans 15 amino acids. CDR3 sequence reads: CASSQDRGANNEQFF. DNA of the CDR3: TGCGCCAGCAGCCAAGATCGGGGGGCTAATAATGAGCAGTTCTTC.

This rearrangement joins TRBV5-1 to TRBJ2-1, with TRBD2 as a possible D gene (7 bases). V gave up 4 bases and J gave up 9 bases, with 17 bases separating them. The CDR3 has 14 amino acids. Germline V gives CDR1 SGHRS, CDR2 YFSETQ. CDR3 bases: TGCGCCAGCAGCGTGGGGGAGGGGGTTGGTGAGCAGTTCTTC. It specifies CASSVGEGVGEQFF.

The chain combines TRBV6-5 with TRBJ2-2; 10 nucleotides match TRBD1. V dropped 2 bases and J dropped 4; count of bases not matched to a gene: 1. The CDR3 runs 15 residues. The germline gives CDR1 MNHEY, CDR2 SVGAGI. The CDR3 loop reads CASSYRDRGTGELFF. CDR3 in DNA: TGTGCCAGCAGTTACCGGGACAGGGGCACCGGGGAGCTGTTTTTT.

This clone was counted between two and nine times. The rearrangement joins TRBV7-9 to TRBJ2-5; 11 nucleotides align to TRBD2. The germline CDR1 and CDR2 sequences are SEHNR and FQNEAQ (reference sequence). Unmatched junction bases numbered 5, after V lost 5 bases and J lost 6 bases. This CDR3 is 14 amino acids long. The CDR3: CASSHGTSGQTQYF. The CDR3 DNA reads as TGTGCCAGCAGCCATGGGACTAGCGGACAGACCCAGTACTTC.